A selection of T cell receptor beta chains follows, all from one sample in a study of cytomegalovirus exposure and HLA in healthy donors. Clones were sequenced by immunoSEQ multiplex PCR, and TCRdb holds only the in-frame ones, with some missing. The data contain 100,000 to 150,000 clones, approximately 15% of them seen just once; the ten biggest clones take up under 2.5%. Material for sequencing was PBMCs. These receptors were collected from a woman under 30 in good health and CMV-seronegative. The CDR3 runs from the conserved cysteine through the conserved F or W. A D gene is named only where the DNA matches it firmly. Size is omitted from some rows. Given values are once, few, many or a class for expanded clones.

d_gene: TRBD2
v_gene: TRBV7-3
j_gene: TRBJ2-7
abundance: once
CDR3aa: CASSSGGGSSYEQYF
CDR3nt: TGTGCCAGCAGCTCTGGGGGGGGTAGCTCCTACGAGCAGTACTTC

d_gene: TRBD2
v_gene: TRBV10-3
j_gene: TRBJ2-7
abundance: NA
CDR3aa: CAISESGRGGYEQYF
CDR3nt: TGTGCCATCAGTGAGTCAGGCCGGGGAGGGTATGAGCAGTACTTC

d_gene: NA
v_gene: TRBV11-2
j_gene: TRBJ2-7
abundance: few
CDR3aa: CASSFGDSSYEQYF
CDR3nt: TGTGCCAGCAGCTTCGGAGACAGTTCCTACGAGCAGTACTTC

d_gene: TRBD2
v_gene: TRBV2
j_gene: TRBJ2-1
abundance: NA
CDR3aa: CASSELSGRGINNEQFF
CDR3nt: TGTGCCAGCAGTGAACTTAGCGGGAGGGGGATCAACAATGAGCAGTTCTTC

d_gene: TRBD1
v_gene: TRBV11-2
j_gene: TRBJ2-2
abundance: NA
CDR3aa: CASSLGGGHTGELFF
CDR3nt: TGTGCCAGCAGCTTAGGAGGGGGCCACACCGGGGAGCTGTTTTTT

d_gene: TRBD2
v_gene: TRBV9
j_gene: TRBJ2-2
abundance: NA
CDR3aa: CASSVAGGGANTGELFF
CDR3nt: TGTGCCAGCAGCGTAGCTGGCGGGGGGGCGAACACCGGGGAGCTGTTTTTT

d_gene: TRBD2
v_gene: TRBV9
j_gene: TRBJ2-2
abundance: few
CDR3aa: CASSEGLAGGPNTGELFF
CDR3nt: TGTGCCAGCAGCGAGGGACTAGCGGGGGGCCCTAACACCGGGGAGCTGTTTTTT

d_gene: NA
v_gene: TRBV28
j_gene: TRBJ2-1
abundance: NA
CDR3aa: CASRPIQGSYNEQFF
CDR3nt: TGTGCCAGCAGGCCAATACAGGGTTCCTACAATGAGCAGTTCTTC

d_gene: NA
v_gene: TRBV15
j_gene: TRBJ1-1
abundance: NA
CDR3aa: CATSRDRQGKNTEAFF
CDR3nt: TGTGCCACCAGCAGAGATCGGCAGGGGAAGAACACTGAAGCTTTCTTT

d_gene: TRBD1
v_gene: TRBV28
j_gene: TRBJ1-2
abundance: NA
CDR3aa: CASRAIQGGGYTF
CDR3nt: TGTGCCAGCAGGGCTATACAGGGGGGTGGCTACACCTTC

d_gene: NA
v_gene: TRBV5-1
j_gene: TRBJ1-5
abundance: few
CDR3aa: CASRSDRDQPQHF
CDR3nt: TGCGCCAGCAGGTCCGACAGAGATCAGCCCCAGCATTTT

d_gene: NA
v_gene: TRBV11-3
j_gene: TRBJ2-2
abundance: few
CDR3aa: CASSLGLNTGELFF
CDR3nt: TGTGCCAGCAGCCTGGGACTGAACACCGGGGAGCTGTTTTTT

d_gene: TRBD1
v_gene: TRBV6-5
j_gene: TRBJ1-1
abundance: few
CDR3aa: CASSYSGGANTEAFF
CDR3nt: TGTGCCAGCAGTTACTCAGGGGGCGCGAACACTGAAGCTTTCTTT

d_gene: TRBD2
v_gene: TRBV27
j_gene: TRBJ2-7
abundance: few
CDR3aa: CASSLGTSGSEQYF
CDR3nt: TGTGCCAGCAGTTTAGGGACTAGCGGGAGTGAGCAGTACTTC

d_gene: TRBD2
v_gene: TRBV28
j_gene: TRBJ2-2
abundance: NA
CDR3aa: CASSFPGSREGTGELFF
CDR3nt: TGTGCCAGCAGTTTTCCCGGGTCCCGGGAGGGCACCGGGGAGCTGTTTTTT

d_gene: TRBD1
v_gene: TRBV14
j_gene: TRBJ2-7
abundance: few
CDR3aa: CASSRRLQGDEQYF
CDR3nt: TGTGCCAGCAGCCGCCGACTCCAGGGGGACGAGCAGTACTTC

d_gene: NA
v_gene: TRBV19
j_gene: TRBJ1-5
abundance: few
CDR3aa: CASAEQGRGVSNQPQHF
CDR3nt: TGTGCCAGTGCTGAACAGGGCCGGGGGGTAAGCAATCAGCCCCAGCATTTT

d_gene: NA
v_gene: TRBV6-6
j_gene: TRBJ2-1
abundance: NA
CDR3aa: CASSYPRGPEGDEQFF
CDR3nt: TGTGCCAGCAGTTACCCCAGGGGTCCGGAAGGGGATGAGCAGTTCTTC

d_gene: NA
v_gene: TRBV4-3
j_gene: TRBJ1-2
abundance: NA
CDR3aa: CASSQDGQSDRGYTF
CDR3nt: TGCGCCAGCAGCCAAGATGGACAATCCGATCGAGGCTACACCTTC

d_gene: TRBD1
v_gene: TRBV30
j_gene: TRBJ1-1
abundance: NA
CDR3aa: CALTTGAALMNTEAFF
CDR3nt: TGTGCCTTAACGACAGGGGCCGCGTTAATGAACACTGAAGCTTTCTTT

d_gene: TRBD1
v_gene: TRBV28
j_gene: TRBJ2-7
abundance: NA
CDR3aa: CASSSIGDRDDEQYF
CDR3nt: TGTGCCAGCAGCTCCATCGGTGACAGGGACGACGAGCAGTACTTC

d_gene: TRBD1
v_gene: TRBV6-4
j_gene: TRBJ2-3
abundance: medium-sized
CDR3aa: CASSDGTGGTDTQYF
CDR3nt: TGTGCCAGCAGTGACGGGACAGGGGGCACAGATACGCAGTATTTT

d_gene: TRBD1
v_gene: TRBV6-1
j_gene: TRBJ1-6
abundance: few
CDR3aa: CASSEFRGRRNSPLHF
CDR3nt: TGTGCCAGCAGTGAGTTCAGGGGGCGAAGGAATTCACCCCTCCACTTT

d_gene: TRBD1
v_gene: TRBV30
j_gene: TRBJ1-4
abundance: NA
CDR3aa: CAWRETGVNEKLFF
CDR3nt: TGTGCCTGGAGAGAAACAGGGGTTAATGAAAAACTGTTTTTT

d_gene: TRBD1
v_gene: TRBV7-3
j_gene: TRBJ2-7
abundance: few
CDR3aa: CASSPEGTGLYEQYF
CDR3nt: TGTGCCAGCAGCCCCGAAGGGACAGGGCTGTACGAGCAGTACTTC

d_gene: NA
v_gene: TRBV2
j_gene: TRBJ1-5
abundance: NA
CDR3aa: CASPTAHNQPQHF
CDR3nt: TGTGCCAGCCCGACAGCGCACAATCAGCCCCAGCATTTT